These T cell receptor beta chains were read from a single sample in a study of human T cells and chemical hapten exposure. One entry per CDR3 protein results from TCRdb running MiXCR on the 5' RACE reads. Of some 150,000 distinct CDR3 sequences in the sample, roughly 4% were seen once. The receptors were sampled from a female donor in good health. The CDR3 runs from the conserved cysteine through the conserved F or W. D genes are given only for firm matches. Clone size appears in some rows only: once, few, many, or a class for an expanded clone.

cdr3_nt: TGCAGCACCGGGACTAGCGGGGTTGGTGAGCAGTTCTTC
cdr3_aa: CSTGTSGVGEQFF
clone_size: .
d_call: TRBD2
v_call: TRBV29-1
j_call: TRBJ2-1

cdr3_nt: TGTGCCTGGGAAGGGATAGCCAAAAACATTCAGTACTTC
cdr3_aa: CAWEGIAKNIQYF
clone_size: many
d_call: .
v_call: TRBV30
j_call: TRBJ2-4

cdr3_nt: TGTGCCACCCAAGAGTCTGGCCTCTACGAGCAGTACTTC
cdr3_aa: CATQESGLYEQYF
clone_size: many
d_call: .
v_call: TRBV24-1
j_call: TRBJ2-7

cdr3_nt: TGTGCCACCACCGGGACAGAGAACACCGGGGAGCTGTTTTTT
cdr3_aa: CATTGTENTGELFF
clone_size: few
d_call: TRBD1
v_call: TRBV24-1
j_call: TRBJ2-2

cdr3_nt: TGTGCCAGCCCCCGGGGGGAAAGCACCGGGGAGCTGTTTTTT
cdr3_aa: CASPRGESTGELFF
clone_size: many
d_call: TRBD2
v_call: TRBV7-9
j_call: TRBJ2-2

cdr3_nt: TGCAGTGCTTCCGTAGCGGGGGGCTCCCTCTACAATGAGCAGTTCTTC
cdr3_aa: CSASVAGGSLYNEQFF
clone_size: many
d_call: TRBD2
v_call: TRBV20-1
j_call: TRBJ2-1

cdr3_nt: TGTGCCAGCAGCCCTCTACTAGGCTCCTACAATGAGCAGTTCTTC
cdr3_aa: CASSPLLGSYNEQFF
clone_size: many
d_call: .
v_call: TRBV3-1
j_call: TRBJ2-1

cdr3_nt: TGTGCCAGCAGTCCCCTCGGGACAGTCGGTTCACCCCTCCACTTT
cdr3_aa: CASSPLGTVGSPLHF
clone_size: many
d_call: TRBD1
v_call: TRBV6-5
j_call: TRBJ1-6

cdr3_nt: TGCAGTGCTAAAAGGGACAGGGTCTCCTACGAGCAGTACTTC
cdr3_aa: CSAKRDRVSYEQYF
clone_size: many
d_call: TRBD1
v_call: TRBV20-1
j_call: TRBJ2-7

cdr3_nt: TGTGCCACCAGCAGAGGTACAGGGGAGAGTTACGAGCAGTACTTC
cdr3_aa: CATSRGTGESYEQYF
clone_size: many
d_call: TRBD1
v_call: TRBV15
j_call: TRBJ2-7

cdr3_nt: TGTGCCAGCAGTTCAGAGATTGGGACAGTGAGCTCCTACAATGAGCAGTTCTTC
cdr3_aa: CASSSEIGTVSSYNEQFF
clone_size: many
d_call: TRBD1
v_call: TRBV28
j_call: TRBJ2-1

cdr3_nt: TGTGCCAGCAGCCAAGATCTGGGGCAGAAGGGACACTACAATGAGCAGTTCTTC
cdr3_aa: CASSQDLGQKGHYNEQFF
clone_size: many
d_call: .
v_call: TRBV3-1
j_call: TRBJ2-1

cdr3_nt: TGTGCCACCCAGGGTTTGGGGGAGCAGTACTTC
cdr3_aa: CATQGLGEQYF
clone_size: many
d_call: .
v_call: TRBV6-5
j_call: TRBJ2-7

cdr3_nt: TGCAGTGCCGCCGGGACAGCCTATGGCTACACCTTC
cdr3_aa: CSAAGTAYGYTF
clone_size: many
d_call: TRBD1
v_call: TRBV20-1
j_call: TRBJ1-2

cdr3_nt: TGTGCCAGCAGTAAGGGACAGAATAACTATGGCTACACCTTC
cdr3_aa: CASSKGQNNYGYTF
clone_size: many
d_call: TRBD1
v_call: TRBV6-5
j_call: TRBJ1-2

cdr3_nt: TGTGCCTGGACCAGGGACACTCGCGACACCTTC
cdr3_aa: CAWTRDTRDTF
clone_size: .
d_call: .
v_call: TRBV30
j_call: TRBJ1-2

cdr3_nt: TGTGCCAGCAGCCAAGAAGGTGAGAGGGAAGCTTTCTTT
cdr3_aa: CASSQEGEREAFF
clone_size: many
d_call: .
v_call: TRBV3-1
j_call: TRBJ1-1

cdr3_nt: TGTGCCAGCAGTGAAGGGACAGGGTTCATGAACACTGAAGCTTTCTTT
cdr3_aa: CASSEGTGFMNTEAFF
clone_size: many
d_call: TRBD1
v_call: TRBV2
j_call: TRBJ1-1

cdr3_nt: TGCGCCAGCAGCTTGTCAAGCGGTACCCATAAGGAGACCCAGTACTTC
cdr3_aa: CASSLSSGTHKETQYF
clone_size: many
d_call: .
v_call: TRBV5-1
j_call: TRBJ2-5

cdr3_nt: TGTGCCAGCAGCCAAGACTGGATACGTCGAAACACCATATATTTT
cdr3_aa: CASSQDWIRRNTIYF
clone_size: many
d_call: .
v_call: TRBV14
j_call: TRBJ1-3

cdr3_nt: TGCGCCAGCAGCTTAGACCCTCCGGGACAGAGGAACACCGGGGAGCTGTTTTTT
cdr3_aa: CASSLDPPGQRNTGELFF
clone_size: few
d_call: TRBD1
v_call: TRBV5-1
j_call: TRBJ2-2

cdr3_nt: TGTGCCAGCAGCTTCGGACAGGGGATAGAGACCCAGTACTTC
cdr3_aa: CASSFGQGIETQYF
clone_size: few
d_call: TRBD1
v_call: TRBV5-4
j_call: TRBJ2-5

cdr3_nt: TGTGCCAGCAGCCAACGGACAGGCCCAGGGGCTGAAGCTTTCTTT
cdr3_aa: CASSQRTGPGAEAFF
clone_size: .
d_call: TRBD1
v_call: TRBV11-2
j_call: TRBJ1-1

cdr3_nt: TGTGCCAGCAGCCTGGGGCACGGGGGGGCCGGCAATGAGCAGTTCTTC
cdr3_aa: CASSLGHGGAGNEQFF
clone_size: many
d_call: TRBD2
v_call: TRBV3-1
j_call: TRBJ2-1

cdr3_nt: TGTGCCAGTAGTAGGGTCCGGGACACTGAAGCTTTCTTT
cdr3_aa: CASSRVRDTEAFF
clone_size: many
d_call: .
v_call: TRBV19
j_call: TRBJ1-1